This T cell receptor (beta chain) stems from a study of blood T cell repertoires in COVID-19. Study-level background: Spain, Italy and the United States supplied samples that represented acute and convalescent COVID-19.

The CDR3 extends over 13 amino acids. The V gene's germline CDR1 is SEHNR and CDR2 FQNEAQ (reference sequence). The ends lost 3 bases at V and 8 bases at J; junction bases unmatched: 4. Per the original data handling: Reference gene primer amplification in the assay estimated nucleated cell counts. Clones were sequenced by immunoSEQ multiplex PCR, and TCRdb holds only the in-frame ones, with some missing. D and trimming come from the DNA, and the V and J calls and clone size come from that table. The table has a few hundred thousand clones, around 80% seen once. The clonotype originates from a young woman with acute or convalescent COVID-19. The material sequenced was peripheral blood. This sequence joins TRBV7-9 and TRBJ2-1; 7 nucleotides match TRBD1. In nucleotides, the CDR3 is TGTGCCAGCAGCTTTCAGGGGGAGTATGAGCAGTTCTTC. Its translation: CASSFQGEYEQFF.